The 14 T cell receptor beta chains given below trace back to one sample, sequenced in a study of cytomegalovirus exposure and HLA in healthy donors. Assay used: immunoSEQ multiplex PCR; TCRdb lists only in-frame clones, some missing. The sample records under 300,000 clones, approximately 84% being singletons. Sequenced input: PBMCs. These receptors came from a woman in her twenties or thirties in good health and CMV-seropositive.

The chain carries TRBV28 and TRBJ1-1, with 12 positions matching TRBD1. Per germline, CDR1 MDHEN and CDR2 SYDVKM. Trimming removed 6 bases from V and 3 bases from J; junction bases left unmatched: 8. The CDR3 has 16 amino acids. The CDR3 sequence is CASSRGTGGGDTEAFF. The CDR3 region has the DNA TGTGCCAGCAGCCGAGGGACAGGGGGCGGGGACACTGAAGCTTTCTTT.

The rearrangement links TRBV27 to TRBJ2-7; D may be TRBD1 (5 bases). The CDR3 covers 17 residues. Trimming shortened V by 4 bases and J by 2 bases, and 21 bases separated the two germline ends. CDR1 is MNHEY, CDR2 SMNVEV, per germline (reference sequence). Here the CDR3 DNA reads TGTGCCAGCAGTTCAGCCTTTTCCAGGGTTAGTCCCTACGAGCAGTACTTC. This codes for CASSSAFSRVSPYEQYF.

J is TRBJ2-1 and V is TRBV30; 12 bases match TRBD1. V was pared by 5 bases and J by 5 bases, with 4 bases of the junction left unmatched. Germline V lookup: CDR1 GTSNPN, CDR2 SVGIG (reference sequence). The CDR3 consists of 14 residues. CDR3 residues: CAWWGQGANNEQFF. CDR3 nucleotides: TGTGCCTGGTGGGGACAGGGGGCGAACAATGAGCAGTTCTTC.

With regard to this clone: The sample has other DNA sequences that encode this CDR3 too. This chain connects TRBV18 to TRBJ2-2; D call uncertain. This CDR3 contains 16 residues. From germline, CDR1 is KGHSH and CDR2 LQKENI. V lost 0 bases and J lost 0, with 8 bases in between. CDR3 protein: CASSPPETANTGELFF. Here the CDR3 DNA reads TGTGCCAGCTCACCACCGGAGACGGCGAACACCGGGGAGCTGTTTTTT.

The V and J genes are TRBV6-5 and TRBJ1-1, with D maybe TRBD1 (6 bases). Germline assignment: CDR1 MNHEY and CDR2 SVGAGI. This CDR3 contains 13 residues. Deletions cut 2 bases from V and 3 bases from J, with 7 bases between. The CDR3 DNA reads TGTGCCAGCAGTTACAAGGGGGACACTGAAGCTTTCTTT. Translation: CASSYKGDTEAFF.

J is TRBJ2-1 and V is TRBV5-1; perhaps TRBD2 as D (6 bases). CDR3 length: 14 amino acids. Germline V gene data show CDR1 as SGHRS and CDR2 as YFSETQ. V was trimmed by 4 bases and J by 4 bases, leaving 12 bases between them. The CDR3 loop reads CASSPREFYNEQFF. For the CDR3, the DNA is TGCGCCAGCAGCCCCCGGGAGTTTTACAATGAGCAGTTCTTC.

This rearrangement joins TRBV5-4 to TRBJ2-7, with D possibly TRBD2 on 5 matching bases. V lost 0 bases and J lost 5, with 9 bases in between. Germline loops: CDR1 SGHNT, CDR2 YYREEE (reference sequence). The CDR3 loop spans 13 amino acids. Written as DNA, the CDR3 is TGTGCCAGCAGCTTGGCGGGGAGAGACGAGCAGTACTTC. It yields the protein CASSLAGRDEQYF.

The V and J genes are TRBV14 and TRBJ1-1, with D perhaps TRBD1 (5 bases). The CDR3 spans 15 residues. V was cut by 0 bases and J by 2 bases, with 10 bases left in between. Germline-derived CDR1 and CDR2 are SGHDN and FVKESK. The CDR3 spells CASSQESRANTEAFF. In DNA form, the CDR3 reads TGTGCCAGCAGCCAAGAATCCAGGGCAAACACTGAAGCTTTCTTT.

V and J are TRBV30 and TRBJ2-1; TRBD2 matches 11 bases. V dropped 8 bases and J dropped 8; count of bases not matched to a gene: 8. Germline lookup yields CDR1 GTSNPN and CDR2 SVGIG (reference sequence). The CDR3 contains 13 residues. CDR3 residues: CAARLAGFDEQFF. For the CDR3, the DNA is TGTGCCGCCCGACTAGCGGGATTTGATGAGCAGTTCTTC.

The J gene is TRBJ2-1, the V gene TRBV19, with 12 bases identical to TRBD2. The CDR3 consists of 18 residues. With 3 bases clipped from V and 0 bases from J, the junction kept 6 bases outside the gene matches. Germline CDR1 reads LNHDA; CDR2 reads SQIVND (reference sequence). The CDR3 nucleotides are TGTGCCAGTAGTATTGGACTAGCGGGACCCAGCTCCTACAATGAGCAGTTCTTC. Residues: CASSIGLAGPSSYNEQFF.

This chain links TRBV5-1 with TRBJ1-4; 7 positions match TRBD1. The CDR3 is made up of 14 amino acids. Trimming took 3 bases from V and 6 from J; bases not matched to a gene: 5. The germline V gene has CDR1 SGHRS and CDR2 YFSETQ. CDR3 DNA: TGCGCCAGCAGCTGGGGACAGTCTGATGAAAAACTGTTTTTT. Residues: CASSWGQSDEKLFF.

The table lists this clone with a count of one. The rearrangement joins TRBV5-5 to TRBJ2-2; 9 bases are shared with TRBD1. Looked up from germline, CDR1 is SGHKS and CDR2 is YYEKEE (reference sequence). V lost 4 bases to trimming and J lost 5 bases; unmatched junction nucleotides: 6. The CDR3 contains 15 residues. CDR3 DNA sequence: TGTGCCAGCAGCGCCGCCGGGACAGGGACCGGGGAGCTGTTTTTT. Protein sequence: CASSAAGTGTGELFF.

The J gene is TRBJ2-5, the V gene TRBV29-1; 8 bases fit TRBD1. The CDR3 loop spans 12 amino acids. Per germline, CDR1 SQVTM and CDR2 ANQGSEA. V trimming: 5 bases; J trimming: 2 bases; junction bases outside the gene matches: 1. Here the CDR3 reads CSVTGGQETQYF. The CDR3 DNA reads TGCAGCGTTACAGGGGGGCAAGAGACCCAGTACTTC.

The V call is TRBV18, the J call TRBJ2-6; 10 bases are shared with TRBD1. The length of the CDR3 is 19 residues. Trimming removed 3 bases from V and 1 base from J; junction bases left unmatched: 9. Germline V gene lookup returns CDR1 KGHSH and CDR2 LQKENI. This chain's CDR3 is CASSPPTGTGVSGANVLTF. As DNA, the CDR3 is TGTGCCAGCTCACCCCCGACCGGGACAGGGGTTTCTGGGGCCAACGTCCTGACTTTC.